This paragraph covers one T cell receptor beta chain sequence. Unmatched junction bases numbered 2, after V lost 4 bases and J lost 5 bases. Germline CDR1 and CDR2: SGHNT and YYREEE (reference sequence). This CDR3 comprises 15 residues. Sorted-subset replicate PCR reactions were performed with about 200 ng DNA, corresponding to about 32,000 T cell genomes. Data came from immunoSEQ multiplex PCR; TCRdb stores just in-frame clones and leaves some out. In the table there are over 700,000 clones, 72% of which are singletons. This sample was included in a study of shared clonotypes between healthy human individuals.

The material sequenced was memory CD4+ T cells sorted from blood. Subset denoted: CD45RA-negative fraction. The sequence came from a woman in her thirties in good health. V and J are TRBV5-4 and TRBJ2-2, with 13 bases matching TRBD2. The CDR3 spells CASSPGLAGTGELFF. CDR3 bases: TGTGCCAGCAGCCCGGGACTAGCGGGGACCGGGGAGCTGTTTTTT.